The text below deals with one TCR beta chain. The antigen remains unidentified. Thymus tissue for the work was resected from patients undergoing corrective heart surgery. Donation was from healthy Finnish infants who were having corrective surgery that addressed congenital heart defects. This record comes from a study of human thymus T cells. Whole-study findings and limits: Related studies noted strongly shared thymic repertoires across unrelated people. Blood and thymic repertoires both appeared biased in V and J gene usage.

Clones were read by immunoSEQ multiplex PCR, and TCRdb kept only the in-frame ones, dropping some. This sample yields more than 70,000 clones, of which nearly 98% are seen a single time; 0.025% to 0.035% belongs to the top ten. The CDR3 consists of 18 residues. Germline CDR1 LNHNV, CDR2 YYDKDF (reference sequence). Trimming removed 0 bases from V and 2 bases from J; junction bases left unmatched: 9. The TCR was taken from a boy less than two years old with a congenital heart defect but otherwise immunologically healthy. Sample: thymus tissue. The J gene is TRBJ1-5, the V gene TRBV15, with 8 bases aligning to TRBD1. This CDR3 is CATSRESQGAQGNQPQHF. The DNA of the CDR3 is TGTGCCACCAGCAGAGAGAGCCAGGGGGCGCAGGGCAATCAGCCCCAGCATTTT.